A single sample is the source of the 4 T cell receptor beta chains below, sequenced in a study of T cells in Graves' hyperthyroidism and ophthalmopathy. Regions amplified from RNA transcripts were the TCR beta CDR3 regions. Primed by the HTBI set, a first-round RT-PCR was run on the TCR CDR3. TCRdb reanalysed the multiplex PCR reads using MiXCR and keeps one entry per CDR3 protein. The sample has about 580,000 distinct CDR3 sequences; 40% to 55% are singletons. Sequences were obtained from peripheral blood or thyroid tissue (not recorded which). Source of these receptors: a young woman with Graves' hyperthyroidism.

This clonotype was observed at least ten times. The chain couples TRBV20-1 to TRBJ2-7; perhaps D is TRBD1 or TRBD2 (5 bases each). Germline lookup yields CDR1 DFQATT and CDR2 SNEGSKA (reference sequence). This CDR3 comprises 14 residues. V lost 7 bases and J 0 bases, leaving 16 bases between the germline ends. The CDR3 DNA reads as TGCAGTGACAGGCCGGCTAGCAGCTCCTACGAGCAGTACTTC. This encodes CSDRPASSSYEQYF.

This clonotype was counted at least ten times. CDR3 in amino acids: CAMRWRQPMNTEAFF. In DNA form, the CDR3 reads TGTGCCATGAGGTGGAGACAGCCCATGAACACTGAAGCTTTCTTT. V gene TRBV6-5 combines with J gene TRBJ1-1, with D maybe TRBD1 (5 bases). From germline, CDR1 is MNHEY and CDR2 SVGAGI. V lost 10 bases and J 0 bases, leaving 18 bases between the germline ends. The CDR3 spans 15 residues.

The chain links TRBV29-1 to TRBJ2-2; unclear D gene. The CDR3 covers 13 residues. The germline V gene has CDR1 SQVTM and CDR2 ANQGSEA. Trimming took 8 bases from V and 1 from J, leaving 11 bases between them. CDR3 DNA sequence: TGCAGCCAAGATCTACTGAACACCGGGGAGCTGTTTTTT. Encoded protein: CSQDLLNTGELFF.

This chain connects TRBV20-1 to TRBJ2-7; the D gene could be TRBD1 or TRBD2 (5 bases each). Trimming took off 4 bases at V and 0 bases at J, with 10 bases between the two ends. The CDR3 sequence is 13 residues long. The germline V gene encodes CDR1 DFQATT and CDR2 SNEGSKA (reference sequence). The CDR3 DNA reads TGCAGTGCTACGGGGACGGTCTCCTACGAGCAGTACTTC. It codes for CSATGTVSYEQYF.